These 21 T cell receptor beta chains came from one sample sequenced in a study of cytomegalovirus exposure and HLA in healthy donors. The PCR made use of 60 Vbeta and 13 Jbeta primers. Clones were sequenced by immunoSEQ multiplex PCR, and TCRdb holds only the in-frame ones, with some missing. The data hold under 80,000 clones, with about 81% observed a single time. Sequenced sample: PBMCs. Receptors were obtained from a man aged 50 or older in good health and CMV-seropositive.

The chain is built from TRBV6-5 and TRBJ2-3; TRBD1 aligns across 9 bases. CDR3 length: 14 amino acids. Trimming removed 7 bases from V and 8 bases from J; junction bases left unmatched: 10. CDR1 is MNHEY and CDR2 is SVGAGI in the germline V gene. CDR3 in DNA: TGTGCCAGCACTACAGGGGGCACTCGGGGTACGCAGTATTTT. Its translation is CASTTGGTRGTQYF.

This clone appeared a single time. Mismatch with germline at one junction end may stem from a read error. The genes are TRBV7-2 and TRBJ1-2; D remains ambiguous. Germline CDR1 reads SGHTA; CDR2 reads FQGNSA. This CDR3 is 12 amino acids long. The chain's CDR3 is CASSLQDWWPSF. The CDR3 DNA follows: TGTGCCAGCAGCTTACAGGATTGGTGGCCTTCTTTC. Full variable domain (outside the CDR3, taken from reference TRBV7-2 and TRBJ1-2): GAGVSQSPSNKVTEKGKDVELRCDPISGHTALYWYRQSLGQGLEFLIYFQGNSAPDKSGLPSDRFSAERTGGSVSTLTIQRTQQEDSAVYLCASSLQDWWPSFGSGTRLTVV.

This chain uses TRBV19 with TRBJ1-6, with TRBD1 matching over 7 bases. Germline V gene lookup returns CDR1 LNHDA and CDR2 SQIVND (reference sequence). J lost 6 bases, V lost 4 bases, and 3 bases had no gene match. The CDR3 is 14 residues long. The DNA for the CDR3 is TGTGCCAGTAGTACGACAGGGACTAATTCACCCCTCCACTTT. Translation: CASSTTGTNSPLHF.

Only a few counts were recorded for this clone. This may come from a read error, since a much larger clone is one base off. Given the absence of the conserved phenylalanine or tryptophan at the CDR3 end, a read error is likely. The chain combines TRBV7-3 with TRBJ1-6; 8 nucleotides agree with TRBD1. Germline CDR1 reads SGHTA; CDR2 reads FQGTGA. V was pared by 4 bases and J by 10 bases, with 12 bases of the junction left unmatched. The CDR3 extends over 16 amino acids. The DNA of the CDR3 is TGTGCCAGCAGCTCCCTAGGGGACAGGAGGGAATCACCCCTCCACTTG. Amino acid sequence: CASSSLGDRRESPLHL.

The chain has TRBV6-4 and TRBJ2-3; D uncertain. V shed 5 bases and J shed 3 bases, with 9 bases lying between them. The CDR3 totals 13 residues. Germline V gene lookup returns CDR1 MRHNA and CDR2 SNTAGT. CDR3 DNA: TGTGCCAGCAGTCTAGGATGGACAGATACGCAGTATTTT. It is translated as CASSLGWTDTQYF.

The chain joins TRBV11-3 to TRBJ2-3, with TRBD2 matching 10 bases. This CDR3 is built from 16 residues. Trimming cost V 2 bases and J 4 bases; bases outside gene matches: 6. Per the germline V gene, CDR1 is SGHNT and CDR2 is YENEEA. CDR3 sequence reads: CASSLRSGGAADTQYF. As DNA, the CDR3 is TGTGCCAGCAGCTTAAGGAGCGGGGGGGCGGCAGATACGCAGTATTTT.

This clone turned up a few times. The chain uses TRBV6-6 and TRBJ1-1; 7 bases agree with TRBD1. CDR1 and CDR2 (germline): MNHNY, SVGAGI (reference sequence). The CDR3 contains 16 residues. V shed 0 bases and J 2 bases; nucleotides not matched to a gene: 6. DNA for the CDR3: TGTGCCAGCAGTTACTCGACAGGGTATCCCAACACTGAAGCTTTCTTT. It is translated as CASSYSTGYPNTEAFF.

This chain joins TRBV27 and TRBJ2-1, with D tentatively TRBD1 (6 bases). This CDR3 is 15 amino acids long. V was cut by 5 bases and J by 6 bases, with 17 bases left in between. Germline lookup yields CDR1 MNHEY and CDR2 SMNVEV (reference sequence). CDR3 amino acids: CASSRYPGQSNEQFF. The CDR3 DNA is TGTGCCAGCAGTCGATACCCCGGACAGAGCAATGAGCAGTTCTTC.

In regard to this clone: The sample carries other DNA sequences with the same CDR3. The chain recombines TRBV19 with TRBJ2-7; 10 nucleotides match TRBD1. The V segment lost 1 base and the J segment 3 bases; nucleotides outside the gene matches: 0. Germline V gene sequence: CDR1 LNHDA, CDR2 SQIVND (reference sequence). CDR3 size: 14 residues. The CDR3 loop is CASSIGTGGYEQYF. For the CDR3, the DNA is TGTGCCAGTAGTATAGGGACAGGGGGCTACGAGCAGTACTTC.

The chain is built from TRBV27 and TRBJ1-6; 9 positions match TRBD1. Germline lookup yields CDR1 MNHEY and CDR2 SMNVEV (reference sequence). The CDR3 extends over 16 amino acids. V lost 5 bases, J lost 2 bases, and 4 bases stayed unmatched. The CDR3 here is CASSNRGPAYNSPLHF. CDR3 nucleotides: TGTGCCAGCAGTAACAGGGGGCCAGCCTATAATTCACCCCTCCACTTT.

The CDR3 DNA reads TGCGCCAGCAGCCAAGTTCAGGGGTTGAGTGGCTACACCTTC. It yields the protein CASSQVQGLSGYTF. V gene TRBV4-3 combines with J gene TRBJ1-2; D perhaps matches TRBD1 (6 bases). V was pared by 1 base and J by 7 bases, with 13 bases between. CDR3 length: 14 amino acids. In germline, CDR1 is LGHNA, CDR2 YSLEER.

The chain couples TRBV7-9 to TRBJ2-3; no clear D gene. V lost 5 bases to trimming and J lost 4 bases, with 4 bases between them. This CDR3 is 11 amino acids long. Per germline, CDR1 SEHNR and CDR2 FQNEAQ (reference sequence). The CDR3 protein is CASSPADTQYF. The CDR3 DNA reads as TGTGCCAGCAGCCCCGCAGATACGCAGTATTTT. Full variable domain (missing parts from reference TRBV7-9 and TRBJ2-3): DTGVSQNPRHKITKRGQNVTFRCDPISEHNRLYWYRQTLGQGPEFLTYFQNEAQLEKSRLLSDRFSAERPKGSFSTLEIQRTEQGDSAMYLCASSPADTQYFGPGTRLTVL.

The chain links TRBV19 to TRBJ2-5; possibly TRBD1 for D (5 bases). Trimming took off 5 bases at V and 3 bases at J, with 10 bases between the two ends. Germline V CDR1 and CDR2: LNHDA, SQIVND (reference sequence). The CDR3 consists of 13 residues. This CDR3 is CASSRQRKETQYF. The CDR3 coding sequence is TGTGCCAGTAGTCGACAGAGAAAAGAGACCCAGTACTTC.

The rearrangement links TRBV7-2 to TRBJ2-5, with 12 bases that match TRBD1. Per the germline V gene, CDR1 is SGHTA and CDR2 is FQGNSA. There are 14 residues in the CDR3. V shed 4 bases and J 5 bases; nucleotides not matched to a gene: 2. The CDR3 sequence: CASSWGQGAETQYF. Here the CDR3 DNA reads TGTGCCAGCAGCTGGGGACAGGGGGCGGAGACCCAGTACTTC.

The chain has TRBV28 and TRBJ2-7; 9 bases are shared with TRBD2. The CDR3 has 16 residues. Trimming removed 10 bases from V and 7 bases from J; junction bases left unmatched: 20. From germline, CDR1 is MDHEN and CDR2 SYDVKM. The CDR3 DNA follows: TGTGCCACTACCCTCCCCGGCGCGGGAGGGCCGGGGGAGCAGTACTTC. Amino acids: CATTLPGAGGPGEQYF.

The chain combines TRBV18 with TRBJ2-7, with D possibly being TRBD2 (5 bases). Deletions cut 1 base from V and 3 bases from J, with 7 bases between. Looked up from germline, CDR1 is KGHSH and CDR2 is LQKENI. The CDR3 loop spans 13 amino acids. The CDR3 spells CASSPQGDYEQYF. CDR3 sequence (DNA): TGTGCCAGCTCACCACAGGGAGACTACGAGCAGTACTTC.

V is TRBV18 and J is TRBJ2-1; D unclear. Trimming removed 3 bases at V and 10 bases at J, with 22 bases between. Germline V CDR1 and CDR2: KGHSH, LQKENI. The CDR3 spans 16 residues. The DNA of the CDR3 is TGTGCCAGCTCACCCCCAAGCGAAATCAGTTCCGAAGAGCAGTTCTTC. It codes for CASSPPSEISSEEQFF.

This clone came up a few times. V is TRBV5-6 and J is TRBJ2-3; 8 bases map to TRBD2. V shed 3 bases, J shed 2 bases, and the junction held 17 bases outside the gene matches. This CDR3 has 19 residues. Germline V gene sequence: CDR1 SGHDT, CDR2 YYEEEE. The CDR3, as DNA: TGTGCCAGCAGCTCCACCGCCCCCGAACTAGCGGCCCACACAGATACGCAGTATTTT. Residues: CASSSTAPELAAHTDTQYF.

The count of this clone is one. One end of the junction is discordant with germline, which a read error may explain. This chain uses TRBV7-9 with TRBJ1-2; 7 nucleotides match TRBD1. Per germline, CDR1 SEHNR and CDR2 FQNEAQ (reference sequence). The length of the CDR3 is 16 residues. CDR3 in DNA: TGTTCCAGCAGCCTACCTATAGGGGGCCTTAACTATGGCTACACCTTC. Amino acid sequence: CSSSLPIGGLNYGYTF.

This chain joins TRBV12-5 and TRBJ2-7; 7 bases fit TRBD1. In germline, CDR1 is LGHNT, CDR2 FRNRAP. This CDR3 has 13 residues. The J segment lost 1 base and the V segment lost 8 bases, leaving 5 bases of the junction unmatched. This CDR3 is CASSQGPSYEQYF. CDR3 sequence (DNA): TGTGCTAGTTCACAGGGGCCATCCTACGAGCAGTACTTC.

The chain links TRBV6-5 to TRBJ2-7; 12 bases line up with TRBD2. The CDR3 is 16 amino acids. V lost 6 bases and J lost 3; bases outside the gene matches: 9. Germline V gene data show CDR1 as MNHEY and CDR2 as SVGAGI. This CDR3 is CASSYAGTSGFYEQYF. The CDR3 bases are TGTGCCAGCAGCTACGCCGGGACTAGCGGGTTCTACGAGCAGTACTTC.